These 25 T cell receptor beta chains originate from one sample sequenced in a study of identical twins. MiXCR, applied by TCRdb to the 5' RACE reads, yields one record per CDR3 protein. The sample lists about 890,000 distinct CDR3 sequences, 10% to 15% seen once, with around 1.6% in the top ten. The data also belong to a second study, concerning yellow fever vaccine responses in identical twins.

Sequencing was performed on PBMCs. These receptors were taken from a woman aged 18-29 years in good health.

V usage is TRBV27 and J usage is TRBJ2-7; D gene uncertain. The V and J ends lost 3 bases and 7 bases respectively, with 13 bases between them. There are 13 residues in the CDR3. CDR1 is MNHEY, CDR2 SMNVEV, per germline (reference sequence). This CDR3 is CASSFSAAEEQYF. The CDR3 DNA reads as TGTGCCAGCAGTTTTTCTGCGGCAGAAGAGCAGTACTTC.

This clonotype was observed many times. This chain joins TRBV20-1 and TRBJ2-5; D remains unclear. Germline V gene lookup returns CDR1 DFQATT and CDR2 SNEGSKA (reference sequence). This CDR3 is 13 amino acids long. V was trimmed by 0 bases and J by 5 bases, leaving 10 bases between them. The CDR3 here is CSARDGIGETQYF. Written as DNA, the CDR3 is TGCAGTGCTAGAGATGGGATTGGGGAGACCCAGTACTTC.

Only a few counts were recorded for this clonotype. The CDR3 loop reads CSARTGGPPGDTQYF. The CDR3 DNA reads TGCAGTGCTAGAACGGGAGGGCCTCCGGGAGATACGCAGTATTTT. The chain carries TRBV20-1 and TRBJ2-3, with 8 bases identical to TRBD2. Germline assignment: CDR1 DFQATT and CDR2 SNEGSKA (reference sequence). J lost 5 bases, V lost 2 bases, and 9 bases had no gene match. This CDR3 spans 15 amino acids.

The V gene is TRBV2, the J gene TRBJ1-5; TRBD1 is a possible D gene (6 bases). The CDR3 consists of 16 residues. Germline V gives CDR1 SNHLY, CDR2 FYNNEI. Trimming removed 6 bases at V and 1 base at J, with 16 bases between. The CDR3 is CASSPGQTESNQPQHF. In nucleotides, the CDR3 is TGTGCCAGCAGCCCCGGACAGACCGAAAGCAATCAGCCCCAGCATTTT.

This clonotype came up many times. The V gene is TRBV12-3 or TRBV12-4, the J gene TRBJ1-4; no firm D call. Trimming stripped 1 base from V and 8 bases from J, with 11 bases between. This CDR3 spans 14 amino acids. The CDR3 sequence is CASSLDWGGEKLFF. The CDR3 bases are TGTGCCAGCAGTTTAGACTGGGGAGGAGAAAAACTGTTTTTT.

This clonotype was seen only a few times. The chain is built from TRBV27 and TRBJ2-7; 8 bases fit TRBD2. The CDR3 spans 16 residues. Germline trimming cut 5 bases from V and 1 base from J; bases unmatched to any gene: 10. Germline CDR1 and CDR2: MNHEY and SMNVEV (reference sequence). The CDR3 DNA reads TGTGCCAGCAGTCCCCTAAGGGCTAGCGGGTCCTACGAGCAGTACTTC. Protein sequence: CASSPLRASGSYEQYF.

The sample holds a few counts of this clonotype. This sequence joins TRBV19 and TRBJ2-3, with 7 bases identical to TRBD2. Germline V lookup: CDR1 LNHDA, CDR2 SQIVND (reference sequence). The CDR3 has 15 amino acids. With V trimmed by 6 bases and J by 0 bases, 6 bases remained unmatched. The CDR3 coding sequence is TGTGCCAGTAGCAGCGGTAGCGGGAGCACAGATACGCAGTATTTT. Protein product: CASSSGSGSTDTQYF.

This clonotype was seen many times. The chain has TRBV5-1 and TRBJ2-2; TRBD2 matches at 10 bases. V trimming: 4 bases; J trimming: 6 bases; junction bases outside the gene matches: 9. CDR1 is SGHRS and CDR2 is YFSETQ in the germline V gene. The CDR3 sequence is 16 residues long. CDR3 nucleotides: TGCGCCAGCAGCCAAATCCTAGCGGGAGAGGCCGGGGAGCTGTTTTTT. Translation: CASSQILAGEAGELFF.

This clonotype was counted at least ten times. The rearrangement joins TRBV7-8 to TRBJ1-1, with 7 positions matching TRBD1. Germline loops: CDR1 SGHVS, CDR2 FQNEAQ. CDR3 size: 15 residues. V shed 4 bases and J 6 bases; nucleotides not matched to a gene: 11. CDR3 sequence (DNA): TGTGCCAGCAGCTACTCCTCAGGGGGAATCCCTGAAGCTTTCTTT. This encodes CASSYSSGGIPEAFF. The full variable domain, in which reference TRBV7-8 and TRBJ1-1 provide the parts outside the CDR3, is GAGVSQSPRYKVAKRGQDVALRCDPISGHVSLFWYQQALGQGPEFLTYFQNEAQLDKSGLPSDRFFAERPEGSVSTLKIQRTQQEDSAVYLCASSYSSGGIPEAFFGQGTRLTVV.

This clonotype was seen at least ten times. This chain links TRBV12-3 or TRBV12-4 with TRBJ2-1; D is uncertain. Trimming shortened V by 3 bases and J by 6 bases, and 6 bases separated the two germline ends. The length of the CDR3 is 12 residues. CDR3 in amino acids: CASSLLGNEQFF. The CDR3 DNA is TGTGCCAGCAGTTTGCTGGGCAATGAGCAGTTCTTC.

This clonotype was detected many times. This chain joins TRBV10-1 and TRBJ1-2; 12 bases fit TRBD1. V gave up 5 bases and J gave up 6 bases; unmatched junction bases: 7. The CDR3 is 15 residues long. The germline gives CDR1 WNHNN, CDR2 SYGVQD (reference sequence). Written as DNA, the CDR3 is TGCGCCAGCAGTCAAGGGACAGGGGGCGAACATGGCTACACCTTC. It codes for CASSQGTGGEHGYTF.

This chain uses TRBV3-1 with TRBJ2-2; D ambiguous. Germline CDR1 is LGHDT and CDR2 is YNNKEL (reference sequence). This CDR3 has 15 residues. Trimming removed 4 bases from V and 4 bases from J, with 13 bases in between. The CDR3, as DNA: TGTGCCAGCAGCCTTGGACCGGCGAGCACCGGGGAGCTGTTTTTT. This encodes CASSLGPASTGELFF.

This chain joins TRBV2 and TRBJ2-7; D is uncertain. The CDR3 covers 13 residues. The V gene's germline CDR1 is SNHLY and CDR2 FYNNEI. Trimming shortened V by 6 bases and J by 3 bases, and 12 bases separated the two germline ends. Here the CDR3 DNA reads TGTGCCAGCAGGCCGAGATTTCTCTACGAGCAGTACTTC. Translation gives CASRPRFLYEQYF.

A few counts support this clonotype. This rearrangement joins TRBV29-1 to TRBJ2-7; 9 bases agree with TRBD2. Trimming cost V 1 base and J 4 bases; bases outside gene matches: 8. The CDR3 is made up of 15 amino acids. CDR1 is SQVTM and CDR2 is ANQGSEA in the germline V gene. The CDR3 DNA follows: TGCAGCGTTGAAGGAGCGGGAGGTAGGATGTACGAGCAGTACTTC. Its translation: CSVEGAGGRMYEQYF.

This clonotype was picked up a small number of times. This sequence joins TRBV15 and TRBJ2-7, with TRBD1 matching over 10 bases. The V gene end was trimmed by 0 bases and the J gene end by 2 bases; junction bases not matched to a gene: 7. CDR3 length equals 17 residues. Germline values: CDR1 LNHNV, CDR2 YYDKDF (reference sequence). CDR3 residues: CATSRERTGGPPYEQYF. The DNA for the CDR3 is TGTGCCACCAGCAGAGAGCGGACAGGGGGACCACCCTACGAGCAGTACTTC. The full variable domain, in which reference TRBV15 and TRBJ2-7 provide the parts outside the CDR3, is DAMVIQNPRYQVTQFGKPVTLSCSQTLNHNVMYWYQQKSSQAPKLLFHYYDKDFNNEADTPDNFQSRRPNTSFCFLDIRSPGLGDTAMYLCATSRERTGGPPYEQYFGPGTRLTVT.

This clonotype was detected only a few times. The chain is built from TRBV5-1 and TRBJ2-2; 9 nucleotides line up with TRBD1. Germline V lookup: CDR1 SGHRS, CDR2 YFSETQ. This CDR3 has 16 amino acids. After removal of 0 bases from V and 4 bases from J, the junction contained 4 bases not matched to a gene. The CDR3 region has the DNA TGCGCCAGCAGCTTGGTAGGACAGGGGAGCACCGGGGAGCTGTTTTTT. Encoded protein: CASSLVGQGSTGELFF.

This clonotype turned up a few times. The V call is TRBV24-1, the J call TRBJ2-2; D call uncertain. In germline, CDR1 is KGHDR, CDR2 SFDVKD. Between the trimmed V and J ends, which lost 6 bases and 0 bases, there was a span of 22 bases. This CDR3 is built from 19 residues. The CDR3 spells CATSRDVAPGLANTGELFF. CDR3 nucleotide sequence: TGTGCCACCAGTCGAGATGTTGCACCTGGCCTGGCGAACACCGGGGAGCTGTTTTTT.

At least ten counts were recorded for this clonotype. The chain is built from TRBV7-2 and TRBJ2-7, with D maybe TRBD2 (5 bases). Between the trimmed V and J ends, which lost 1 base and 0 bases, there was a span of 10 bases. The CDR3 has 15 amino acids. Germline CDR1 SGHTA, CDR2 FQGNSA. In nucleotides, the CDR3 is TGTGCCAGCAGCTTAGGCGGGTTCAGCTCCTACGAGCAGTACTTC. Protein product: CASSLGGFSSYEQYF.

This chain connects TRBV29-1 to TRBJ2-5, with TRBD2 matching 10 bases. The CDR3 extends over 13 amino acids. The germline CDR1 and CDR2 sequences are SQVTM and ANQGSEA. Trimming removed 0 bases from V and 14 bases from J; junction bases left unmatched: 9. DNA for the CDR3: TGCAGCGTTGAAGATGCTAGCGGGAGTTTATTATACTTC. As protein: CSVEDASGSLLYF.

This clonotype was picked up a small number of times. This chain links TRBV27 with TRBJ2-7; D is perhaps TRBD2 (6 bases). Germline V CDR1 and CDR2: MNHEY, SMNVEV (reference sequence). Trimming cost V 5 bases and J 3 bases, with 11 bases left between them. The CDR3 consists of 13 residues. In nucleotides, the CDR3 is TGTGCCAGCAGTCCGGAGGGCCACTACGAGCAGTACTTC. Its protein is CASSPEGHYEQYF.

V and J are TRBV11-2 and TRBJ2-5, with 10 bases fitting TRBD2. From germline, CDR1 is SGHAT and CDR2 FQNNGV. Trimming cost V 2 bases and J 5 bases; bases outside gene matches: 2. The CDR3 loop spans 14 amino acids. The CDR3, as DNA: TGTGCCAGCAGCTTAAGAGCGGGAGGGGAGACCCAGTACTTC. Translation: CASSLRAGGETQYF.

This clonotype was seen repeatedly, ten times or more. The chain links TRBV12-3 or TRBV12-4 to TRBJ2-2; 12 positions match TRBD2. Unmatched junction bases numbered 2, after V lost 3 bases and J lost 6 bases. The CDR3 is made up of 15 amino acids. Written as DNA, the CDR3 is TGTGCCAGCAGTTTGACTAGCGGGAGATCCGGGGAGCTGTTTTTT. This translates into CASSLTSGRSGELFF.

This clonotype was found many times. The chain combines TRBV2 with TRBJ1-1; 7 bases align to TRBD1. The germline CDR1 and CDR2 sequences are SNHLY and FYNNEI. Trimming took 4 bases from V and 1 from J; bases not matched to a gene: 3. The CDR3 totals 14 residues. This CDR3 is CASSVHRGNTEAFF. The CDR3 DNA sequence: TGTGCCAGCAGTGTCCACAGGGGGAACACTGAAGCTTTCTTT.

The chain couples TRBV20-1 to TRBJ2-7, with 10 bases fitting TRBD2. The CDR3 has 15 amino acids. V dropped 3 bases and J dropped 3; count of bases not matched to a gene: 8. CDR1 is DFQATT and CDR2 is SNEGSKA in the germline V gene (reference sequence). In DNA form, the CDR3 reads TGCAGTGCTAGGGAAAGCGGGAGGGCCGACTACGAGCAGTACTTC. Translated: CSARESGRADYEQYF.

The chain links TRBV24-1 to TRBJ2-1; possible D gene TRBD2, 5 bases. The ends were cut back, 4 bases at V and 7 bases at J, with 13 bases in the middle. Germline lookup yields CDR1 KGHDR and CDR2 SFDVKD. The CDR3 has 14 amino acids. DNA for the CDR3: TGTGCCACCAGTGAGTTGGACTCTGTGAATGAGCAGTTCTTC. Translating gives CATSELDSVNEQFF.